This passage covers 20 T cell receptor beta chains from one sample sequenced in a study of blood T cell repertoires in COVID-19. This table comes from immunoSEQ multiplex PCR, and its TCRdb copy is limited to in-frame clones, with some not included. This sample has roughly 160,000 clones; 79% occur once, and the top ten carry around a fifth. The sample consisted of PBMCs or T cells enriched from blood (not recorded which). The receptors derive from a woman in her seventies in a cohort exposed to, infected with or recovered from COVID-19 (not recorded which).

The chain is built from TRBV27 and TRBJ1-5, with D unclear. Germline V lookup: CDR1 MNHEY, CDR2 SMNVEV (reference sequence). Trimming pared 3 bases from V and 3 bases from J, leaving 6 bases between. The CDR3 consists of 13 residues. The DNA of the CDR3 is TGTGCCAGCAGTTTGTCCTACAATCAGCCCCAGCATTTT. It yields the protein CASSLSYNQPQHF.

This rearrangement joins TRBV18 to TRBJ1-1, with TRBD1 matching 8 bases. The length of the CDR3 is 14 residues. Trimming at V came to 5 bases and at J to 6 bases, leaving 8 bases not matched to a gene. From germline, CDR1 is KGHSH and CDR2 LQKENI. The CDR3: CASSERQGSSEAFF. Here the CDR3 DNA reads TGTGCCAGCTCAGAGAGACAGGGGAGTTCTGAAGCTTTCTTT.

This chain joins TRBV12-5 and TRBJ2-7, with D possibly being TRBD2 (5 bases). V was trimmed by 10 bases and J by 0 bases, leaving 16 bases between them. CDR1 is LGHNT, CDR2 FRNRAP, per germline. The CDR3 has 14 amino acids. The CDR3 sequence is CATPEGSYSYEQYF. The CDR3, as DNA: TGTGCTACCCCCGAGGGTTCTTACTCCTACGAGCAGTACTTC.

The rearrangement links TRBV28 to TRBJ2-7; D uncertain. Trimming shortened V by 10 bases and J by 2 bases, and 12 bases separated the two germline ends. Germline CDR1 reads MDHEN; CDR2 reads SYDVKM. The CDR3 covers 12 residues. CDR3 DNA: TGTGCCATCCAAGGTCGGGCCTACGAGCAGTACTTC. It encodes CAIQGRAYEQYF.

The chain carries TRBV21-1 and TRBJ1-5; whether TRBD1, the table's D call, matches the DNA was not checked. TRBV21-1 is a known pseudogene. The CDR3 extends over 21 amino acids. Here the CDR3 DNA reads TGTGCCAGCAGCCGCACTTTTTGGACAGGGGGGATCCAATATAGCAATCAGCCCCAGCATTTT. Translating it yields CASSRTFWTGGIQYSNQPQHF.

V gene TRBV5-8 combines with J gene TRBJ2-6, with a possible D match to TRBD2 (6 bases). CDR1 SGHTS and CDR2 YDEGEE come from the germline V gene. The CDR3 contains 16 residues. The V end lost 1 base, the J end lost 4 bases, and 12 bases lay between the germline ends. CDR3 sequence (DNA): TGTGCCAGCAGCTTGACGGGCGGGGCCGGGGCCAACGTCCTGACTTTC. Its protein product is CASSLTGGAGANVLTF. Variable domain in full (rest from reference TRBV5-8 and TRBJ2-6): EAGVTQSPTHLIKTRGQQATLRCSPISGHTSVYWYQQALGLGLQFLLWYDEGEERNRGNFPPRFSGRQFPNYSSELNVNALELEDSALYLCASSLTGGAGANVLTFGAGSRLTVL.

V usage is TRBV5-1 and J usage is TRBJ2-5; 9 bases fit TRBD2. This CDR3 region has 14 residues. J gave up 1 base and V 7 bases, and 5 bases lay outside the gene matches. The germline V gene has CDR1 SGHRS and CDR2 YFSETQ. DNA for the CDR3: TGCGCCAGCCGACTAGCGGCTTCCCAAGAGACCCAGTACTTC. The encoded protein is CASRLAASQETQYF.

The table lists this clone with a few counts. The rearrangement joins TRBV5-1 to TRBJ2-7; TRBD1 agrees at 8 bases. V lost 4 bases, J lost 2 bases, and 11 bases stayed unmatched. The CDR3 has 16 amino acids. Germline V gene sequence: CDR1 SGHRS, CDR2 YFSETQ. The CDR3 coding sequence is TGCGCCAGCAGCCAAGGACAGGGAGGTTCCGCCTACGAGCAGTACTTC. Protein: CASSQGQGGSAYEQYF.

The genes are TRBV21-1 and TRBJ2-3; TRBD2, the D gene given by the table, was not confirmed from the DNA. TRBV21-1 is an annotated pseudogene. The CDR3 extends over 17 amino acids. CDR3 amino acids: CASSKGKREPLTDTQYF. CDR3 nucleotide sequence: TGTGCCAGCAGCAAAGGGAAGCGGGAGCCCTTGACAGATACGCAGTATTTT.

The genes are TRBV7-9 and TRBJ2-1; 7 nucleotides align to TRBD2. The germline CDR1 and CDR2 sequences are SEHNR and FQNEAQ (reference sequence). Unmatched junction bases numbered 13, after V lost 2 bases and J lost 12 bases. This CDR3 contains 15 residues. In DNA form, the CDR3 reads TGTGCCAGCAGCTTAAAGGAGGGAGGGTTGAAGGGGCAGTTCTTC. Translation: CASSLKEGGLKGQFF.

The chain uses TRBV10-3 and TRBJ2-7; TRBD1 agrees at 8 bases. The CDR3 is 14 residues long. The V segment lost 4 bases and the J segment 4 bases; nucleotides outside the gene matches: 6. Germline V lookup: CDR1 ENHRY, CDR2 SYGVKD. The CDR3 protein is CAISAAGGKYEQYF. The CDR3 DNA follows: TGTGCCATCAGTGCGGCAGGGGGCAAGTACGAGCAGTACTTC.

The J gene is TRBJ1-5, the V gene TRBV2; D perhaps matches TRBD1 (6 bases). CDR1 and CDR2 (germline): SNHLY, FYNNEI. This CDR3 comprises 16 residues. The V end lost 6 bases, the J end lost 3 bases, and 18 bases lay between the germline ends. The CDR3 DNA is TGTGCCAGCAGCCTGGACACAGGGTCGGTCAATCAGCCCCAGCATTTT. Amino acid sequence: CASSLDTGSVNQPQHF.

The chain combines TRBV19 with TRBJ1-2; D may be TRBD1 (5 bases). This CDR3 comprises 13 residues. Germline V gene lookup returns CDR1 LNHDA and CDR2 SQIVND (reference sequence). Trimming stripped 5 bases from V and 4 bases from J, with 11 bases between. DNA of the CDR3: TGTGCCAGTAGTTTCCGACAGTCCTATGGCTACACCTTC. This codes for CASSFRQSYGYTF.

The CDR3 reads CASSLRTAATNEKLFF. The CDR3 DNA is TGTGCCAGCAGCTTACGGACAGCTGCAACTAATGAAAAACTGTTTTTT. This chain uses TRBV7-6 with TRBJ1-4; perhaps TRBD1 as D (6 bases). Trimming removed 2 bases from V and 0 bases from J, with 10 bases in between. CDR1 and CDR2 from the germline V gene are SGHVS and FNYEAQ. This CDR3 has 16 amino acids.

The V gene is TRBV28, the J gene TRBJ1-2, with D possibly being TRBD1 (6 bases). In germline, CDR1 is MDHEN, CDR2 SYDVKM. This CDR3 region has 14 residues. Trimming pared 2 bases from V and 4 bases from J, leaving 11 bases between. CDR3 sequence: CASSLQDRLYGYTF. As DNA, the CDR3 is TGTGCCAGCAGTTTACAGGACAGACTCTATGGCTACACCTTC.

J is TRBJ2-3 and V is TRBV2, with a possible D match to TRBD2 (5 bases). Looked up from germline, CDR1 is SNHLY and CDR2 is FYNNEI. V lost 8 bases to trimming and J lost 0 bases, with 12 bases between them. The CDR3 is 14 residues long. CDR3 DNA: TGTGCCAGCGCCACTCGGGGAAGCACAGATACGCAGTATTTT. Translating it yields CASATRGSTDTQYF.

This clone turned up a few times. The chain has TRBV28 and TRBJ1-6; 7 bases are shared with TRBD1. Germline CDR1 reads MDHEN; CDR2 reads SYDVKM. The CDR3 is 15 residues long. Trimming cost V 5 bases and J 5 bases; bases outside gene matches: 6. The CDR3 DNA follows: TGTGCCAGCAGTCGACAGGGTTACGATAATTCACCCCTCCACTTT. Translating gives CASSRQGYDNSPLHF. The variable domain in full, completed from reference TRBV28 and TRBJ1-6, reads DVKVTQSSRYLVKRTGEKVFLECVQDMDHENMFWYRQDPGLGLRLIYFSYDVKMKEKGDIPEGYSVSREKKERFSLILESASTNQTSMYLCASSRQGYDNSPLHFGNGTRLTVT.

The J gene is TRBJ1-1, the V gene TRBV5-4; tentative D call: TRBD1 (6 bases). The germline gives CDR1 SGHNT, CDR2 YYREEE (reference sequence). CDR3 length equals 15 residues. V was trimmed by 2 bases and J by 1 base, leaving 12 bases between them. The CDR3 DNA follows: TGTGCCAGCAGCTTACCAGGGGACGGGAACACTGAAGCTTTCTTT. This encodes CASSLPGDGNTEAFF.

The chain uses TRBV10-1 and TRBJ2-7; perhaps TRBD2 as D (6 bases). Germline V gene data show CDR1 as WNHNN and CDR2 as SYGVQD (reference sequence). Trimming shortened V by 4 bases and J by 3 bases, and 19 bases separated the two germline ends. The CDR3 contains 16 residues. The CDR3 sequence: CASSGGLGTHDYEQYF. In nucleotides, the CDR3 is TGCGCCAGCAGTGGGGGACTGGGAACCCACGACTACGAGCAGTACTTC.

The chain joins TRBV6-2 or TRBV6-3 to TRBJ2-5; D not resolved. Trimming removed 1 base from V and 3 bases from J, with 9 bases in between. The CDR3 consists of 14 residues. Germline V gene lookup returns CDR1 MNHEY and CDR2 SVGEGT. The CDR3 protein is CASSYYGSEETQYF. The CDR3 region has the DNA TGTGCCAGCAGTTACTACGGCAGCGAAGAGACCCAGTACTTC.